Presented here are 2 T cell receptor beta chains from one specimen sequenced in a study of CD8 T cells in Susac syndrome. The RNA, about 0.5 to 1 ug, was put through reverse transcription using random hexamers. Each CDR3 protein is one row after TCRdb ran MiXCR on the immunoSEQ multiplex PCR reads. The sample yields a few hundred thousand distinct CDR3 sequences, 75% to 90% seen once. The source material was CD8+ T cells from PBMCs. All receptors come from a human donor with multiple sclerosis.

This clonotype was found once. The chain joins TRBV12-3 or TRBV12-4 to TRBJ2-7, with TRBD2 as a possible D gene (6 bases). Trimming shortened V by 4 bases and J by 6 bases, and 19 bases separated the two germline ends. There are 15 residues in the CDR3. The CDR3 DNA follows: TGTGCCAGCAGTTCACCAGGGAAGGGACTGGGCGAGCAGTACTTC. The encoded protein is CASSSPGKGLGEQYF.

CDR3 protein: CASSHPGLGYEQYF. CDR3 DNA: TGTGCCAGCAGCCACCCGGGACTAGGCTACGAGCAGTACTTC. The gene calls are TRBV14 and TRBJ2-7; TRBD2 agrees at 8 bases. Trimming at V came to 3 bases and at J to 3 bases, leaving 4 bases not matched to a gene. The CDR3 extends over 14 amino acids. The germline gives CDR1 SGHDN, CDR2 FVKESK.